The 2 T cell receptor beta chains given below trace back to one sample, sequenced in a study of T cells in Graves' hyperthyroidism and ophthalmopathy. Amplification targeted TCR beta CDR3 regions from RNA transcripts. With the HTBI primer set, the TCR CDR3 went through a first round of RT-PCR. From the multiplex PCR reads, TCRdb called clonotypes with MiXCR, one entry per CDR3 protein. The data hold around 300,000 distinct CDR3 sequences, with approximately 13% observed a single time. Sample: blood. These receptors were obtained from a woman between 40 and 55 years old with Graves' hyperthyroidism.

This clonotype was observed at least ten times. The chain links TRBV28 to TRBJ2-1; 7 bases are a match to TRBD2. After removal of 6 bases from V and 5 bases from J, the junction contained 16 bases not matched to a gene. Germline V CDR1 and CDR2: MDHEN, SYDVKM. The CDR3 contains 17 residues. The CDR3 loop reads CASSPPRGAGEDNEQFF. The CDR3 nucleotides are TGTGCCAGCAGCCCCCCAAGGGGTGCGGGAGAGGACAATGAGCAGTTCTTC.

With respect to this clonotype: One end of the junction fails to match germline, which may point to a read error. The V and J genes are TRBV12-3 or TRBV12-4 and TRBJ2-3; 9 nucleotides match TRBD2. The CDR3 contains 16 residues. The CDR3 sequence is CASSPVAGAATDTQYF. The CDR3 DNA sequence: TGTGCCAGCAGTCCAGTAGCGGGAGCGGCCACAGATACACAGTATTTT.